In its sample, the clone carrying this T cell receptor (beta chain) was seen a few times. As yet, its antigen is unknown. TCRdb re-called the 5' RACE reads with MiXCR, one entry per CDR3 protein. This table has some 240,000 distinct CDR3 sequences, around 7.9% appearing once. Germline CDR1 GTSNPN, CDR2 SVGIG (reference sequence). This CDR3 is built from 11 residues. V dropped 5 bases and J dropped 5 bases, with 10 bases sitting between them. This specimen belongs to a study of CD8 T cells in ankylosing spondylitis. Study outcomes and limitations: Clones linked to the disease showed a CD8+ phenotype. They occurred at relatively low frequencies in peripheral blood. One TCR beta motif, made up of about 8 highly homologous variants, appeared characteristic of ankylosing spondylitis blood.

This TCR was sampled from a male donor with ankylosing spondylitis. Sequencing was performed on blood, either unsorted or a sorted T cell fraction (not recorded which). This sequence joins TRBV30 and TRBJ2-7; D is uncertain. The CDR3 is CAWSSDNEQYF. The CDR3 nucleotides read TGTGCCTGGTCCTCCGACAACGAGCAGTACTTC.